This record looks at one T cell receptor (beta chain) sequence and its context. Sequenced by immunoSEQ multiplex PCR; TCRdb stores in-frame clones only, minus some. The repertoire includes more than 200,000 clones, roughly 80% of them detected once, and about 8% sits in the top ten. The V gene's germline CDR1 is SGHDT and CDR2 YYEEEE. Germline trimming cut 0 bases from V and 4 bases from J; bases unmatched to any gene: 3. This CDR3 has 14 residues. The source of the sample is a study of blood T cell repertoires in COVID-19. The chain couples TRBV5-6 to TRBJ2-7; 8 bases match TRBD1. The sample was peripheral blood. The clonotype was recovered from a woman older than 75 with acute or convalescent COVID-19. CDR3 bases: TGTGCCAGCAGCTTGGCGGGACAGGCTTACGAGCAGTACTTC. Amino acids: CASSLAGQAYEQYF.